These T cell receptor beta chains were read from a single sample in a study of blood T cell repertoires in COVID-19. Repertoires were generated with immunoSEQ multiplex PCR, while TCRdb's copy carries only in-frame clones and drops some. The sample lists 110,000 to 150,000 clones, around 80% seen once, with roughly 9% in the top ten. The sample consisted of peripheral blood. These receptors were obtained from a woman of 80 years or more in a cohort sampled during active or convalescent COVID-19. Each CDR3 is given with its conserved first and last residue. Size tells how often a clone was seen (once, few, many) or the class of an expanded clone, and some rows leave it out.

cdr3_aa	v_call	j_call	clone_size
CASSQGYYGYTF	TRBV6-2/TRBV6-3	TRBJ1-2	-
CASSLAQGKVAFF	TRBV12-3/TRBV12-4	TRBJ1-1	-
CASSSQKQGGSPLHF	TRBV5-5	TRBJ1-6	-
CASSNRPRLITEAFF	TRBV6-5	TRBJ1-1	-
CASSQDPGNTEAFF	TRBV3-1/TRBV3-2	TRBJ1-1	-
CASRNTGWPEGYTF	TRBV5-4	TRBJ1-2	-
CASSFGGGTDTQYF	TRBV5-4	TRBJ2-3	-
CASSEYFGARGSTDTQYF	TRBV2	TRBJ2-3	-
CASSSRTGEGYTF	TRBV21-1	TRBJ1-2	-
CASSSHDRANTEAFF	TRBV6-5	TRBJ1-1	-
CASSPSLQQDSNTEAFF	TRBV18	TRBJ1-1	-
CASSQGTGAANEKLFF	TRBV4-1	TRBJ1-4	-
CASSTGGPQGQFF	TRBV12-3/TRBV12-4	TRBJ2-1	once
CASGEVSYNSPLHF	TRBV28	TRBJ1-6	-
CASSLRLAGDNEQFF	TRBV5-1	TRBJ2-1	-
CASLDSSRGYGYTF	TRBV6-5	TRBJ1-2	-
CASSLAAVSYNEQFF	TRBV6-5	TRBJ2-1	-
CASSLDWFSTGELFF	TRBV7-6	TRBJ2-2	-
CASSSDRGQETQYF	TRBV2	TRBJ2-5	-
CASSTYGQGNTEAFF	TRBV19	TRBJ1-1	-
CASSPDREAGELFF	TRBV18	TRBJ2-2	once
CASGSGGLRTEAFF	TRBV11-2	TRBJ1-1	-
CASSLKTSGGRVRNEQFF	TRBV5-1	TRBJ2-1	-